Below, 11 T cell receptor beta chains from the same sample are listed, as sequenced in a study of identical twins. Each CDR3 protein gets one entry after TCRdb re-called the 5' RACE reads with MiXCR. This sample has fewer than 250,000 distinct CDR3 sequences, with about 7% found just once. These data were also filed under a second study, of yellow fever vaccine responses in identical twins.

What was sequenced was memory (CD45RO+) T cells sorted from blood. The receptor set was obtained from a woman aged 18-29 years in good health.

There are a few counts of this clonotype. The rearrangement links TRBV3-1 to TRBJ1-1; TRBD1 is a possible D gene (5 bases). This CDR3 is built from 15 residues. The germline V gene has CDR1 LGHDT and CDR2 YNNKEL (reference sequence). V was trimmed by 2 bases and J by 0 bases, leaving 10 bases between them. Here the CDR3 reads CASSQSDRLNTEAFF. The CDR3 DNA reads as TGTGCCAGCAGCCAATCAGACAGATTGAACACTGAAGCTTTCTTT.

This clonotype was counted many times. This rearrangement joins TRBV3-1 to TRBJ1-5; D is undetermined. Germline loops: CDR1 LGHDT, CDR2 YNNKEL (reference sequence). The CDR3 runs to 15 residues. Trimming removed 4 bases from V and 7 bases from J, with 17 bases in between. CDR3 DNA: TGTGCCAGCAGCCCAATCGCCGCCTTCGGACAGCCCCAGCATTTT. This gives the protein CASSPIAAFGQPQHF.

This clonotype has a count of ten or more. J is TRBJ2-1 and V is TRBV7-8; D may match TRBD1 or TRBD2 (5 bases each). Germline V gives CDR1 SGHVS, CDR2 FQNEAQ. The CDR3 has 14 residues. The V end was cut by 7 bases, the J end by 4 bases, with 14 bases between. The CDR3 reads CASNEGRDYNEQFF. The CDR3 nucleotides are TGTGCCAGCAACGAGGGACGGGATTACAATGAGCAGTTCTTC.

The table lists this clonotype with many counts. The CDR3 bases are TGCAGTGCTAGTTGGGTGCAGAGTGGGTATAGCAATCAGCCCCAGCATTTT. It is translated as CSASWVQSGYSNQPQHF. This rearrangement joins TRBV20-1 to TRBJ1-5; D not certain. This CDR3 is built from 17 residues. Trimming removed 3 bases at V and 0 bases at J, with 18 bases between. Per germline, CDR1 DFQATT and CDR2 SNEGSKA (reference sequence).

The chain combines TRBV20-1 with TRBJ1-2; D unclear. CDR1 and CDR2 from the germline V gene are DFQATT and SNEGSKA (reference sequence). V was trimmed by 1 base and J by 13 bases, leaving 13 bases between them. The CDR3 is 11 amino acids. This chain's CDR3 is CSARGRFGCTF. CDR3 sequence (DNA): TGCAGTGCTAGAGGACGTTTCGGTTGCACCTTC.

The genes are TRBV3-1 and TRBJ2-1; maybe TRBD1 (5 bases). This CDR3 is built from 11 residues. Germline lookup yields CDR1 LGHDT and CDR2 YNNKEL (reference sequence). V was shortened by 6 bases and J by 8 bases, with 8 bases between the two germline ends. The CDR3 DNA reads as TGTGCCAGCAGTCAGGGTCATGAGCAGTTCTTC. Amino acids: CASSQGHEQFF.

V and J are TRBV9 and TRBJ2-7; 9 nucleotides match TRBD2. Germline V lookup: CDR1 SGDLS, CDR2 YYNGEE. This CDR3 spans 14 amino acids. V was clipped by 0 bases and J by 7 bases; unmatched bases: 5. CDR3: CASSVDGGRGEQYF. Here the CDR3 DNA reads TGTGCCAGCAGCGTAGATGGCGGGAGGGGTGAGCAGTACTTC.

V is TRBV5-1 and J is TRBJ2-3; 7 bases fit TRBD2. Germline V lookup: CDR1 SGHRS, CDR2 YFSETQ. CDR3 length: 14 amino acids. Trimming removed 8 bases from V and 2 bases from J; junction bases left unmatched: 8. This CDR3 reads CASPPLADTDTQYF. CDR3 in DNA: TGCGCCAGTCCCCCTCTAGCGGACACAGATACGCAGTATTTT. The full variable domain, its missing parts supplied by reference TRBV5-1 and TRBJ2-3, is KAGVTQTPRYLIKTRGQQVTLSCSPISGHRSVSWYQQTPGQGLQFLFEYFSETQRNKGNFPGRFSGRQFSNSRSEMNVSTLELGDSALYLCASPPLADTDTQYFGPGTRLTVL.

This clonotype was recorded at least ten times. The chain is built from TRBV7-6 and TRBJ2-3; TRBD1 might be the D (5 bases). V was trimmed by 1 base and J by 3 bases, leaving 14 bases between them. The CDR3 extends over 16 amino acids. Germline CDR1 is SGHVS and CDR2 is FNYEAQ. CDR3 residues: CASSLVAGQGTDTQYF. CDR3 nucleotide sequence: TGTGCCAGCAGCTTAGTGGCCGGCCAGGGAACAGATACGCAGTATTTT.

This clonotype came up many times. This chain links TRBV24-1 with TRBJ2-3; tentatively, D is TRBD1 (6 bases). Germline lookup yields CDR1 KGHDR and CDR2 SFDVKD. The CDR3 consists of 15 residues. Trimming took off 4 bases at V and 4 bases at J, with 14 bases between the two ends. The CDR3: CATSDPAGVADTQYF. Written as DNA, the CDR3 is TGTGCCACCAGTGACCCTGCAGGGGTGGCAGATACGCAGTATTTT.

The chain couples TRBV7-2 to TRBJ1-1, with TRBD1 as a possible D gene (5 bases). Trimming cost V 5 bases and J 11 bases, with 15 bases left between them. Germline assignment: CDR1 SGHTA and CDR2 FQGNSA. CDR3 length equals 12 residues. The CDR3 reads CASSQDTGKAFF. CDR3 nucleotide sequence: TGTGCCAGCAGCCAGGACACGGGCAAGGCTTTCTTT.